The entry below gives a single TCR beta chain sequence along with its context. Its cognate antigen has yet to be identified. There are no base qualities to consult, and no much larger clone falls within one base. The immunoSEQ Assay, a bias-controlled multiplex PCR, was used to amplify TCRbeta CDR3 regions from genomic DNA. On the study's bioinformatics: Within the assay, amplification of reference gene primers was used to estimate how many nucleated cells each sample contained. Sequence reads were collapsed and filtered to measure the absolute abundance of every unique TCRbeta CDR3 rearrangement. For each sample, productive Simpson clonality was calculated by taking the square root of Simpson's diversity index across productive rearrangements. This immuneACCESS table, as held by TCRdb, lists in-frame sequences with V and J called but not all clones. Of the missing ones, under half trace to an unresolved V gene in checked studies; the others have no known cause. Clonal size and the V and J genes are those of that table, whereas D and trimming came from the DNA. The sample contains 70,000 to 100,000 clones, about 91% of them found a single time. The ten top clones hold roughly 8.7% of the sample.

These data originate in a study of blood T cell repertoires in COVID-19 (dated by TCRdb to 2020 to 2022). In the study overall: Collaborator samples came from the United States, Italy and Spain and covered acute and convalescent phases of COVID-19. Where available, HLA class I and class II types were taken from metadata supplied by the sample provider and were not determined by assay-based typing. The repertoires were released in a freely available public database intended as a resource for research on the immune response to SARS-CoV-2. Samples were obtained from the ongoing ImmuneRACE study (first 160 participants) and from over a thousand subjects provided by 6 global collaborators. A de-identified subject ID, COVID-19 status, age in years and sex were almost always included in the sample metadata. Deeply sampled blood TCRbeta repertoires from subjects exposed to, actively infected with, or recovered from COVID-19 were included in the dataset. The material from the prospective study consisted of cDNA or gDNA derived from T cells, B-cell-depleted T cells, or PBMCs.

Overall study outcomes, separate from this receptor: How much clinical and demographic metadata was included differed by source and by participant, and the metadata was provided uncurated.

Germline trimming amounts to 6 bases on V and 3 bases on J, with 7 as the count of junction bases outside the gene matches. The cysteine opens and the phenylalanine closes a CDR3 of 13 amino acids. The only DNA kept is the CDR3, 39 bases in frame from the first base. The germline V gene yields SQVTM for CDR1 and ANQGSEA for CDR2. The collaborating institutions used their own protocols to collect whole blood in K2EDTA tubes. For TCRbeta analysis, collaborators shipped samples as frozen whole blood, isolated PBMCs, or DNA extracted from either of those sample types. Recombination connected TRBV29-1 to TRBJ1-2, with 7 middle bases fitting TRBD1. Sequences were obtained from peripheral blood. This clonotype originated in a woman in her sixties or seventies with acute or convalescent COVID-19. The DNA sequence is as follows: TGCAGCGTGGTGACAGGGTTGGACTATGGCTACACCTTC. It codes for CSVVTGLDYGYTF.